The 27 T cell receptor beta chains listed next were all sequenced from one sample in a study of blood T cells in healthy people across ages. The use of a sample-barcoded 5' primer and a J-beta primer mix characterized a second PCR of roughly 7 to 11 cycles. TCRdb recomputed calls from the 5' RACE reads with MiXCR, one row per CDR3 protein. The sample lists 780,000 or so distinct CDR3 sequences, about 56% seen once, with 20% to 30% in the top ten. The specimen was blood. These receptors originate from a man aged 35-49 years in good health.

This chain joins TRBV29-1 and TRBJ1-1; tentatively, D is TRBD1 (5 bases). The CDR3 loop spans 16 amino acids. V lost 6 bases and J 4 bases, leaving 24 bases between the germline ends. The germline V gene encodes CDR1 SQVTM and CDR2 ANQGSEA. The CDR3 here is CSVTGALPGRSTEAFF. CDR3 coding DNA: TGCAGCGTCACTGGGGCCCTTCCAGGGCGGAGCACTGAAGCTTTCTTT.

CDR3 bases: TGTGCCAGCAAACAAAACAGGAACACTGAAGCTTTCTTT. Its translation is CASKQNRNTEAFF. This chain joins TRBV7-2 and TRBJ1-1, with D unclear. This CDR3 contains 13 residues. V was clipped by 7 bases and J by 1 base, with 10 bases between them. CDR1 and CDR2 (germline): SGHTA, FQGNSA.

V usage is TRBV9 and J usage is TRBJ1-1; D gene ambiguous. Germline CDR1 and CDR2: SGDLS and YYNGEE. V gave up 0 bases and J gave up 0 bases, with 6 bases separating them. The CDR3 is 14 residues long. CDR3 sequence (DNA): TGTGCCAGCAGCGTAGAATCCCTGAACACTGAAGCTTTCTTT. Protein product: CASSVESLNTEAFF. Filled out from reference TRBV9 and TRBJ1-1, the complete variable domain reads DSGVTQTPKHLITATGQRVTLRCSPRSGDLSVYWYQQSLDQGLQFLIQYYNGEERAKGNILERFSAQQFPDLHSELNLSSLELGDSALYFCASSVESLNTEAFFGQGTRLTVV.

V gene TRBV11-2 combines with J gene TRBJ2-3; 11 bases map to TRBD2. The CDR3 is 21 amino acids. From germline, CDR1 is SGHAT and CDR2 FQNNGV. Trimming at V came to 0 bases and at J to 3 bases, leaving 17 bases not matched to a gene. The CDR3 loop reads CASSLEVASGRLSWGTDTQYF. In nucleotides, the CDR3 is TGTGCCAGCAGCTTAGAGGTGGCTAGCGGGAGGCTTTCCTGGGGAACAGATACGCAGTATTTT. Variable domain in full (rest from reference TRBV11-2 and TRBJ2-3): EAGVAQSPRYKIIEKRQSVAFWCNPISGHATLYWYQQILGQGPKLLIQFQNNGVVDDSQLPKDRFSAERLKGVDSTLKIQPAKLEDSAVYLCASSLEVASGRLSWGTDTQYFGPGTRLTVL.

V and J are TRBV20-1 and TRBJ1-1; 8 bases map to TRBD1. The junction had 7 bases not matched to a gene; V was cut back by 5 bases and J by 5 bases. This CDR3 spans 13 amino acids. The germline gives CDR1 DFQATT, CDR2 SNEGSKA (reference sequence). Here the CDR3 reads CSAGRTGRTEAFF. As DNA, the CDR3 is TGCAGTGCTGGCCGGACAGGGCGGACTGAAGCTTTCTTT.

V usage is TRBV15 and J usage is TRBJ1-4, with D unclear. The CDR3 totals 13 residues. The V end lost 1 base, the J end lost 8 bases, and 8 bases lay between the germline ends. Germline-derived CDR1 and CDR2 are LNHNV and YYDKDF (reference sequence). This CDR3 is CATSRGAGEKLFF. The CDR3 DNA sequence: TGTGCCACCAGCAGAGGGGCGGGAGAAAAACTGTTTTTT.

In its sample, this clonotype was seen a few times. The rearrangement uses TRBV25-1 and TRBJ2-3; perhaps TRBD1 as D (6 bases). The CDR3 has 13 residues. V was pared by 3 bases and J by 7 bases, with 11 bases between. Germline V gives CDR1 MGHDK, CDR2 SYGVNS. In nucleotides, the CDR3 is TGTGCCAGCAGTGACTACAGGGCAAATACGCAGTATTTT. Its translation is CASSDYRANTQYF.

The chain links TRBV12-5 to TRBJ2-7; the match to TRBD2 covers 7 bases. J lost 4 bases, V lost 3 bases, and 3 bases had no gene match. This CDR3 has 13 amino acids. Germline V gives CDR1 LGHNT, CDR2 FRNRAP. CDR3 nucleotide sequence: TGTGCTAGTGGTTTACCTAGCGGATACGAGCAGTACTTC. This codes for CASGLPSGYEQYF.

The chain joins TRBV20-1 to TRBJ2-1, with 13 bases matching TRBD2. V gave up 7 bases and J gave up 3 bases; unmatched junction bases: 12. Looked up from germline, CDR1 is DFQATT and CDR2 is SNEGSKA (reference sequence). This CDR3 is built from 17 residues. Here the CDR3 reads CSVRGLAGAGVYNEQFF. CDR3 DNA sequence: TGCAGTGTTCGCGGACTAGCGGGAGCCGGGGTCTACAATGAGCAGTTCTTC.

The gene calls are TRBV27 and TRBJ2-3; TRBD1 agrees at 11 bases. Per the germline V gene, CDR1 is MNHEY and CDR2 is SMNVEV (reference sequence). Losses at the gene ends were 4 bases for V and 6 bases for J; bases not matched to a gene: 3. The CDR3 loop spans 14 amino acids. This CDR3 is CASSWDRGGDTQYF. The CDR3 nucleotides read TGTGCCAGCAGTTGGGACAGGGGGGGCGATACGCAGTATTTT.

The gene calls are TRBV6-2 or TRBV6-3 and TRBJ2-7; maybe TRBD2 (5 bases). The J call is uncertain, as TRBJ2-5 better fits the DNA end. The germline gives CDR1 MNHEY, CDR2 SVGEGT. The CDR3 has 14 amino acids. CDR3 nucleotides: TGTGCCAGCAGTTACTCGATTAGGAGGGAGACCCAGTACTTC. Translation gives CASSYSIRRETQYF.

The chain recombines TRBV4-3 with TRBJ1-3; maybe TRBD1 (5 bases). There are 19 residues in the CDR3. CDR1 and CDR2 from the germline V gene are LGHNA and YSLEER. Trimming stripped 4 bases from V and 4 bases from J, with 26 bases between. As DNA, the CDR3 is TGCGCCAGCAGCCGCAAGTACAATGGTAGGGGAGTTACCGGAAACACCATATATTTT. Amino acids: CASSRKYNGRGVTGNTIYF.

The chain carries TRBV7-2 and TRBJ2-3, with D perhaps TRBD2 (5 bases). V was cut by 7 bases and J by 9 bases, with 14 bases left in between. Germline assignment: CDR1 SGHTA and CDR2 FQGNSA. The CDR3 is made up of 12 amino acids. The CDR3 coding sequence is TGTGCCAGCACCAACTCACTAGAAACGCAGTATTTT. This encodes CASTNSLETQYF.

This chain links TRBV15 with TRBJ2-6; 13 bases map to TRBD2. The CDR3 runs 20 residues. Losses at the gene ends were 0 bases for V and 3 bases for J; bases not matched to a gene: 8. The germline CDR1 and CDR2 sequences are LNHNV and YYDKDF (reference sequence). CDR3 sequence: CATSRDPPTSGGIGANVLTF. The DNA of the CDR3 is TGTGCCACCAGCAGAGATCCTCCGACTAGCGGGGGGATTGGGGCCAACGTCCTGACTTTC. Full variable domain (outside the CDR3, taken from reference TRBV15 and TRBJ2-6): DAMVIQNPRYQVTQFGKPVTLSCSQTLNHNVMYWYQQKSSQAPKLLFHYYDKDFNNEADTPDNFQSRRPNTSFCFLDIRSPGLGDTAMYLCATSRDPPTSGGIGANVLTFGAGSRLTVL.

This clonotype was seen a few times. The chain carries TRBV4-2 and TRBJ2-3; TRBD2 agrees at 7 bases. Germline CDR1 LGHNA, CDR2 YNFKEQ. Trimming took 1 base from V and 2 from J; bases not matched to a gene: 3. The CDR3 consists of 15 residues. The DNA of the CDR3 is TGTGCCAGCAGCCAAGTGCGGGGGATCACAGATACGCAGTATTTT. Its translation: CASSQVRGITDTQYF.

The genes are TRBV24-1 and TRBJ2-5; D is ambiguous. The CDR3 length is 11 residues. Germline V gives CDR1 KGHDR, CDR2 SFDVKD. Trimming removed 6 bases at V and 11 bases at J, with 12 bases between. The CDR3 bases are TGTGCCACCAGTAATGGGCAGGAGCAGTACTTC. Its protein is CATSNGQEQYF.

This clonotype was seen more than once but under ten times. The rearrangement joins TRBV4-3 to TRBJ1-2; TRBD1 agrees at 12 bases. Germline CDR1 and CDR2: LGHNA and YSLEER. The CDR3 totals 17 residues. V lost 1 base, J lost 5 bases, and 8 bases stayed unmatched. CDR3 sequence (DNA): TGCGCCAGCAGCCAAGTCGGTGCGGGACAGGGGGCTTATGGCTACACCTTC. Its translation is CASSQVGAGQGAYGYTF.

The chain combines TRBV14 with TRBJ2-7; D may be TRBD1 (5 bases). The J call could be wrong; TRBJ2-5 is a better fit for the DNA end. This CDR3 has 16 amino acids. Germline V lookup: CDR1 SGHDN, CDR2 FVKESK. The CDR3 bases are TGTGCCAGCAGCCAAGGGTGGGCAGGGATTCTGGAGACCCAGTACTTC. Translated: CASSQGWAGILETQYF.

The chain employs TRBV20-1 and TRBJ1-2; D unresolved. Trimming stripped 6 bases from V and 1 base from J, with 15 bases between. The CDR3 runs 14 residues. The germline V gene has CDR1 DFQATT and CDR2 SNEGSKA (reference sequence). The CDR3 nucleotides are TGCAGTGCCCCCGTTAACAGTTATAACTATGGCTACACCTTC. This encodes CSAPVNSYNYGYTF.

This clonotype was observed a few times. The chain is built from TRBV11-2 and TRBJ1-2, with TRBD1 as a possible D gene (6 bases). The V gene's germline CDR1 is SGHAT and CDR2 FQNNGV. The V end lost 5 bases, the J end lost 7 bases, and 14 bases lay between the germline ends. The CDR3 covers 13 residues. CDR3 nucleotide sequence: TGTGCCAGCAGCCAGAACAGGGAAGGTGGCTACACCTTC. Translation gives CASSQNREGGYTF.

V and J are TRBV5-1 and TRBJ2-1; tentative D call: TRBD2 (5 bases). CDR3 length: 15 amino acids. Germline CDR1 reads SGHRS; CDR2 reads YFSETQ. Between the trimmed V and J ends, which lost 0 bases and 9 bases, there was a span of 16 bases. The CDR3 here is CASSLAGMNEGEQFF. The CDR3 DNA reads TGCGCCAGCAGCTTGGCCGGGATGAACGAGGGTGAGCAGTTCTTC.

The chain links TRBV6-5 to TRBJ2-1; 9 bases match TRBD1. J lost 14 bases, V lost 5 bases, and 10 bases had no gene match. The CDR3 loop spans 13 amino acids. Germline lookup yields CDR1 MNHEY and CDR2 SVGAGI. CDR3 nucleotide sequence: TGTGCCAGCAGTGAGACAGGGGGGACCGGGGAGTTCTTC. It encodes CASSETGGTGEFF.

About this clonotype: A much larger clonotype is one base distant, so this may be a read error. The chain is built from TRBV7-2 and TRBJ2-6; weak D call: TRBD2 (5 bases). This CDR3 spans 15 amino acids. Germline CDR1 and CDR2: SGHTA and FQGNSA. The V end was cut by 5 bases, the J end by 0 bases, with 8 bases between. CDR3 protein: CASSPAGSGANVLTF. The CDR3 DNA reads TGTGCCAGCAGCCCCGCGGGCTCTGGGGCCAACGTCCTGACTTTC.

The J gene is TRBJ1-4, the V gene TRBV6-6, with 8 bases aligning to TRBD1. V lost 5 bases and J lost 8; bases outside the gene matches: 13. Germline V gene data show CDR1 as MNHNY and CDR2 as SVGAGI (reference sequence). This CDR3 contains 16 residues. CDR3 DNA sequence: TGTGCCAGCAGTGCCGGGACAGGTTTAGTTCGAGAAAAACTGTTTTTT. Translating it yields CASSAGTGLVREKLFF.

The V gene is TRBV27, the J gene TRBJ2-7; D gene unclear. Trimming left V 5 bases short and J 6 bases short, with 11 bases between. Germline V gene data show CDR1 as MNHEY and CDR2 as SMNVEV (reference sequence). The length of the CDR3 is 12 residues. CDR3 protein: CASSQPIGEQYF. Written as DNA, the CDR3 is TGTGCCAGCAGTCAACCTATCGGCGAGCAGTACTTC.

This clonotype was seen a few times. The V gene is TRBV29-1, the J gene TRBJ2-4; D gene uncertain. Trimming took off 1 base at V and 0 bases at J, with 13 bases between the two ends. CDR1 is SQVTM and CDR2 is ANQGSEA in the germline V gene. CDR3 length: 16 residues. This chain's CDR3 is CSVEVSNHIAKNIQYF. As DNA, the CDR3 is TGCAGCGTTGAAGTCTCCAACCACATAGCCAAAAACATTCAGTACTTC.

To note about this clonotype: At one of its ends the junction is not consistent with the germline gene, which may arise from a read error. This chain uses TRBV15 with TRBJ2-3, with 9 bases that match TRBD2. Per the germline V gene, CDR1 is LNHNV and CDR2 is YYDKDF (reference sequence). The CDR3 loop spans 16 amino acids. This CDR3 reads CAASRAPSGGTDTQYF. CDR3 sequence (DNA): TGTGCCGCCAGCAGGGCCCCTAGCGGGGGCACAGATACGCAGTATTTT.